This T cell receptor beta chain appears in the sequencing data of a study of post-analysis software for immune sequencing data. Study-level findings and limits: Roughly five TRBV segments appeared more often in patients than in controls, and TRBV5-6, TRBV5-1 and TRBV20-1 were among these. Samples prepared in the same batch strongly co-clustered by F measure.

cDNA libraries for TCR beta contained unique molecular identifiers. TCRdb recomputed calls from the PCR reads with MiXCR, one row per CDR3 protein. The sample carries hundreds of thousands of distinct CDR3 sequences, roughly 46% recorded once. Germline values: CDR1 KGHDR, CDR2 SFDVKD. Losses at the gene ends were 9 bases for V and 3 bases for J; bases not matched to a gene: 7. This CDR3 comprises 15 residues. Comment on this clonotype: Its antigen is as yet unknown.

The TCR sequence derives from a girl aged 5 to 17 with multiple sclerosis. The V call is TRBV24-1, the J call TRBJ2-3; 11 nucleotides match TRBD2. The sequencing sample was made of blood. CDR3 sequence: CATEVAGGPTDTQYF. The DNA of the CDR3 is TGTGCCACCGAAGTAGCGGGAGGGCCGACAGATACGCAGTATTTT.